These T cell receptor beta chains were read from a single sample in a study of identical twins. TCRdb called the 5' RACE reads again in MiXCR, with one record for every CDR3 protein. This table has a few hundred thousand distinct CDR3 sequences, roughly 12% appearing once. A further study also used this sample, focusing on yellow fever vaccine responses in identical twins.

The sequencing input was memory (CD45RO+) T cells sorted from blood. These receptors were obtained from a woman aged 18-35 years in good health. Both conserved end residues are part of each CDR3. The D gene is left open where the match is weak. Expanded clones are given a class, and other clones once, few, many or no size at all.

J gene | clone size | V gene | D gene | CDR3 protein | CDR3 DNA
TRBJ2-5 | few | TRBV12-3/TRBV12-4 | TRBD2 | CASSFLREGRETQYF | TGTGCCAGCAGTTTCTTGCGGGAGGGCCGAGAGACCCAGTACTTC
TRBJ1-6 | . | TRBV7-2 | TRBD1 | CASSTNPGQGSPLHF | TGTGCCAGCAGCACTAACCCGGGACAGGGCTCACCCCTCCACTTT
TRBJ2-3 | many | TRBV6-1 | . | CASTTPGTSTDTQYF | TGTGCCAGCACTACCCCGGGGACTAGCACAGATACGCAGTATTTT
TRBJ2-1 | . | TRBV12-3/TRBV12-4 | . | CASSPSVYNEQFF | TGTGCCAGCAGCCCTAGTGTCTACAATGAGCAGTTCTTC
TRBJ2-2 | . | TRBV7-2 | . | CASSATVSGVGELFF | TGTGCCAGCAGCGCAACCGTTTCGGGGGTCGGGGAGCTGTTTTTT
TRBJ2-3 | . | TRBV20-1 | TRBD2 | CSATSGRSTSTQYF | TGCAGTGCTACTAGCGGGAGAAGCACAAGCACGCAGTATTTT
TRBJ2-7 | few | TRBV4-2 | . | CASSQRWQSPPEQYF | TGTGCCAGCAGCCAAAGGTGGCAGTCCCCCCCCGAGCAGTACTTC
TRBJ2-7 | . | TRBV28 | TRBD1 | CASSLSGTGGVDEQYF | TGTGCCAGCAGTTTATCCGGGACAGGGGGAGTGGACGAGCAGTACTTC
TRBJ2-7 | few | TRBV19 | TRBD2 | CASSTTSGGYEQYF | TGTGCCAGTAGTACGACTAGCGGGGGGTACGAGCAGTACTTC
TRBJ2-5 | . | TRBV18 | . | CASSPRAETQYF | TGTGCCAGCTCACCACGAGCAGAGACCCAGTACTTC
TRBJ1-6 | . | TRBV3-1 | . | CASSQDTVGPLHF | TGTGCCAGCAGCCAAGATACGGTGGGACCCCTCCACTTT
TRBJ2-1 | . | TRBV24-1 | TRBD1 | CATRETGGINNEQFF | TGTGCCACCAGGGAAACAGGGGGCATTAACAATGAGCAGTTCTTC
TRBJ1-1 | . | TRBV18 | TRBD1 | CASSEQGRNTEAFF | TGTGCCAGCTCAGAACAGGGGAGGAACACTGAAGCTTTCTTT
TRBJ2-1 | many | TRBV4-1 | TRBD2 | CASSQASGGYNEQFF | TGCGCCAGCAGCCAGGCTAGCGGGGGCTACAATGAGCAGTTCTTC
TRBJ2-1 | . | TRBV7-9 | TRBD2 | CASSSTLGAGNYNEQFF | TGTGCCAGCAGCTCAACCCTGGGAGCGGGAAACTACAATGAGCAGTTCTTC
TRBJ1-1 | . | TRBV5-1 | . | CASSLARTPTEAFF | TGCGCCAGCAGCTTGGCCCGTACACCTACGGAAGCTTTCTTT
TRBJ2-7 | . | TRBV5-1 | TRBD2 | CASSRRAGGSEQYF | TGCGCCAGCAGTCGTAGAGCGGGAGGGTCCGAGCAGTACTTC
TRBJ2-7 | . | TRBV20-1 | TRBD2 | CSASKPSGGLGEQYF | TGCAGTGCTAGCAAACCTAGCGGGGGCCTCGGCGAGCAGTACTTC
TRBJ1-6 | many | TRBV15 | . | CATSRGDVDSPLHF | TGTGCCACCAGCAGGGGTGATGTGGATTCACCCCTCCACTTT
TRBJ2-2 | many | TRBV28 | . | CASKLNTGELFF | TGTGCCAGCAAACTTAACACCGGGGAGCTGTTTTTT
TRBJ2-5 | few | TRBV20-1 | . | CSANRDGEETQYF | TGCAGTGCTAACAGGGATGGGGAAGAGACCCAGTACTTC
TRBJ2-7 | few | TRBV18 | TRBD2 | CASSPGLAGGMGEQYF | TGTGCCAGCTCACCGGGACTAGCGGGGGGCATGGGCGAGCAGTACTTC
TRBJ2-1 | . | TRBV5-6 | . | CASSDRDLPALF | TGTGCCAGCAGCGACCGGGACTTGCCGGCTCTCTTC
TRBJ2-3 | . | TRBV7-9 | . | CASSFYIGPALDTQYF | TGTGCCAGCAGCTTTTATATAGGGCCTGCCCTAGATACGCAGTATTTT
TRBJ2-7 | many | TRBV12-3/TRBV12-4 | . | CASSFRQGGPYEQYF | TGTGCCAGCAGTTTTAGGCAGGGGGGTCCCTACGAGCAGTACTTC
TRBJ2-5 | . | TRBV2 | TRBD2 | CASTRLAGGGETQYF | TGTGCCAGCACCAGACTAGCGGGAGGGGGAGAGACCCAGTACTTC
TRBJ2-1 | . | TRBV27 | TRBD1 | CASRTGGSYNEQFF | TGTGCCAGCAGAACAGGGGGCTCCTACAATGAGCAGTTCTTC
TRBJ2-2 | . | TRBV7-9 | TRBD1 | CASSGGQGSNTGELFF | TGTGCCAGCAGCGGGGGACAGGGAAGTAACACCGGGGAGCTGTTTTTT
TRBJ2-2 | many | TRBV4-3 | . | CASSQDWESHTGELFF | TGCGCCAGCAGCCAAGATTGGGAGTCCCACACCGGGGAGCTGTTTTTT
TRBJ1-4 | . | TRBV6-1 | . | CASSPQANLATNEKLFF | TGTGCCAGCAGTCCACAGGCAAATCTAGCAACTAATGAAAAACTGTTTTTT
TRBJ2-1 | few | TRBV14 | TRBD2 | CASSQDLSGRINEQFF | TGTGCCAGCAGCCAAGATCTAAGCGGGAGAATCAATGAGCAGTTCTTC
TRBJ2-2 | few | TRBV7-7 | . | CASSVTLNTGELFF | TGTGCTAGCAGCGTCACACTGAACACCGGGGAGCTGTTTTTT
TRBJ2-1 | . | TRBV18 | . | CASSPFRDSYNEQFF | TGTGCCAGCTCACCGTTCAGGGACTCCTACAATGAGCAGTTCTTC
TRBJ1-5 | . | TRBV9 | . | CASSARGGVNQPQHF | TGTGCCAGCAGTGCCAGGGGCGGTGTAAATCAGCCCCAGCATTTT
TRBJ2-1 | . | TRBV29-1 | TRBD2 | CSGMGGLAGGPGGNEQFF | TGCAGCGGCATGGGGGGACTAGCGGGAGGGCCTGGGGGAAATGAGCAGTTCTTC
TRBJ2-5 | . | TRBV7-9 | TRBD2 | CASSSEFGGGQETQYF | TGTGCCAGCAGCTCGGAGTTCGGGGGGGGGCAAGAGACCCAGTACTTC
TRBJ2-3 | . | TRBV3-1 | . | CASSLRGATVSTDTQYF | TGTGCCAGCAGCCTCCGAGGTGCGACCGTTAGCACAGATACGCAGTATTTT
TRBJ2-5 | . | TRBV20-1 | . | CSAPLSGEETQYF | TGCAGTGCTCCGCTATCAGGGGAAGAGACCCAGTACTTC
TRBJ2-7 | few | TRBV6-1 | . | CASSEGLVRYEQYF | TGTGCCAGCAGTGAAGGACTAGTAAGGTACGAGCAGTACTTC
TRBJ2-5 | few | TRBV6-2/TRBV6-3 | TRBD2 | CASNDRLAGKETQYF | TGTGCCAGCAACGACCGACTAGCGGGAAAAGAGACCCAGTACTTC
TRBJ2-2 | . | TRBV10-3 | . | CAIRTGTGELFF | TGTGCCATCAGGACGGGCACCGGGGAGCTGTTTTTT
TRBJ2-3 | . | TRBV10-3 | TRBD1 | CAISDRVATDTQYF | TGTGCCATCAGCGACAGGGTCGCCACAGATACGCAGTATTTT
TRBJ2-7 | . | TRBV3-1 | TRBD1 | CASSPGQAVEQYF | TGTGCCAGCAGCCCTGGACAGGCGGTTGAGCAGTACTTC
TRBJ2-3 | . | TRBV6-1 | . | CASSEAFPGTISGDTQYF | TGTGCCAGCAGTGAAGCTTTTCCAGGTACCATCTCGGGAGATACGCAGTATTTT
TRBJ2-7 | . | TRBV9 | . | CASSVDHGQGSLYEQYF | TGTGCCAGCAGCGTAGATCACGGCCAGGGTTCCCTTTACGAGCAGTACTTC
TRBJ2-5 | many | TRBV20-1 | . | CSASPLARETQYF | TGCAGTGCTAGTCCGCTAGCGCGAGAGACCCAGTACTTC
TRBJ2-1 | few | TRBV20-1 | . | CSARDLELRTFYNEQFF | TGCAGTGCTAGAGATCTAGAGCTCCGAACTTTTTACAATGAGCAGTTCTTC
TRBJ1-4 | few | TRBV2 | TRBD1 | CASGGSTGPNEKLFF | TGTGCCAGCGGAGGATCGACAGGGCCTAATGAAAAACTGTTTTTT
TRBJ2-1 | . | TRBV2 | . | CASKWRQLVPSSYNEQFF | TGTGCCAGCAAGTGGCGGCAACTAGTACCCAGTTCCTACAATGAGCAGTTCTTC
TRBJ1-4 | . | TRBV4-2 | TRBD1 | CASSQDRGGDEKLFF | TGTGCCAGCAGCCAAGACAGGGGGGGGGATGAAAAACTGTTTTTT
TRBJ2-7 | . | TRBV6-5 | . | CASSYDTGSRNEQYF | TGTGCCAGCAGTTACGATACAGGGAGCAGAAACGAGCAGTACTTC
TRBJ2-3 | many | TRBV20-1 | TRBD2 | CSASAGTSGIDTQYF | TGCAGTGCTAGTGCCGGGACTAGCGGGATAGATACGCAGTATTTT
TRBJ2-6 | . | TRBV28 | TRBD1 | CASSLSEPGTGLNSGANVLTF | TGTGCCAGCAGTTTATCCGAACCTGGGACAGGGCTTAACTCTGGGGCCAACGTCCTGACTTTC